Below, 7 T cell receptor beta chains from the same sample are listed, as sequenced in a study of shared T cell receptors in the human thymus. Measured with immunoSEQ multiplex PCR; TCRdb has only the in-frame clones, and not every one. Here the sample spans hundreds of thousands of clones, 95% being singletons. Sequenced input: thymocytes. Every receptor here comes from a human donor.

The chain couples TRBV14 to TRBJ2-4; TRBD2 might be the D (6 bases). V lost 1 base, J lost 10 bases, and 8 bases lay in between. In germline, CDR1 is SGHDN, CDR2 FVKESK. The CDR3 is 12 amino acids. CDR3 in amino acids: CASSQGRGIQYF. The CDR3 coding sequence is TGTGCCAGCAGCCAAGGCCGGGGGATTCAGTACTTC.

The J gene is TRBJ2-1, the V gene TRBV7-2; D might be TRBD2 (6 bases). This CDR3 has 15 amino acids. Per the germline V gene, CDR1 is SGHTA and CDR2 is FQGNSA. V gave up 5 bases and J gave up 0 bases, with 11 bases separating them. The CDR3 loop reads CASSAGLSSYNEQFF. The CDR3 DNA reads as TGTGCCAGCAGCGCGGGACTTAGCTCCTACAATGAGCAGTTCTTC.

The chain recombines TRBV7-2 with TRBJ2-1; D might be TRBD2 (6 bases). V lost 0 bases, J lost 3 bases, and 9 bases lay in between. This CDR3 comprises 15 residues. From germline, CDR1 is SGHTA and CDR2 FQGNSA. This CDR3 reads CASSLAREYYNEQFF. The CDR3 DNA is TGTGCCAGCAGCTTAGCACGGGAGTACTACAATGAGCAGTTCTTC.

The genes are TRBV11-1 and TRBJ2-1; 7 bases are a match to TRBD1. The CDR3 has 17 residues. The V gene end was trimmed by 3 bases and the J gene end by 0 bases; junction bases not matched to a gene: 8. Looked up from germline, CDR1 is SGHAT and CDR2 is FQDESV (reference sequence). The DNA of the CDR3 is TGTGCCAGCAGCTTTCGAAACAGGGGCTACTCCTACAATGAGCAGTTCTTC. This sequence encodes CASSFRNRGYSYNEQFF.

The chain couples TRBV28 to TRBJ2-5, with 8 bases fitting TRBD2. This CDR3 has 12 residues. V lost 9 bases, J lost 13 bases, and 13 bases stayed unmatched. The germline V gene has CDR1 MDHEN and CDR2 SYDVKM. CDR3 protein: CASTGLGTRPYF. DNA for the CDR3: TGTGCCAGTACGGGGTTGGGGACTAGGCCGTACTTC.

V and J are TRBV6-1 and TRBJ1-1; D not certain. Germline V gives CDR1 MNHNS, CDR2 SASEGT. The CDR3 is 10 residues long. V was cut by 8 bases and J by 5 bases, with 6 bases left in between. CDR3: CASGGTEAFF. CDR3 sequence (DNA): TGTGCCAGCGGCGGAACTGAAGCTTTCTTT.

This chain uses TRBV7-9 with TRBJ1-1, with D perhaps matching TRBD1 (5 bases). This CDR3 spans 13 amino acids. The V and J ends lost 5 bases and 1 base respectively, with 8 bases between them. Per germline, CDR1 SEHNR and CDR2 FQNEAQ (reference sequence). This CDR3 is CASSLTGNTEAFF. Written as DNA, the CDR3 is TGTGCCAGCAGCCTAACAGGGAACACTGAAGCTTTCTTT.